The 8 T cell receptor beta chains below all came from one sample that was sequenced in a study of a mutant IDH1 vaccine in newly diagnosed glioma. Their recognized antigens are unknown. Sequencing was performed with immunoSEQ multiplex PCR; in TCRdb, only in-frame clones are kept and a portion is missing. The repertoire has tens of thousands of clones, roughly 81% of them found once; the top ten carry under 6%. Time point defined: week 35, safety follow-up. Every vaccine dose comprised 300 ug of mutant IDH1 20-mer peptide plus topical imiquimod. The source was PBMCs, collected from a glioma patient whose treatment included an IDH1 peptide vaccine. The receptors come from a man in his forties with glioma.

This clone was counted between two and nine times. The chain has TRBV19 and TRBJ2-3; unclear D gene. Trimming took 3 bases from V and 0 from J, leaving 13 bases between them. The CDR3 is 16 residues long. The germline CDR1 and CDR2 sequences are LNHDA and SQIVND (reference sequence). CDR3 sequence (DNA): TGTGCCAGTAGTATTCTGAGCTACTCTAGCACAGATACGCAGTATTTT. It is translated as CASSILSYSSTDTQYF. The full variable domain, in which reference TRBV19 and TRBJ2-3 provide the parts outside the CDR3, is DGGITQSPKYLFRKEGQNVTLSCEQNLNHDAMYWYRQDPGQGLRLIYYSQIVNDFQKGDIAEGYSVSREKKESFPLTVTSAQKNPTAFYLCASSILSYSSTDTQYFGPGTRLTVL.

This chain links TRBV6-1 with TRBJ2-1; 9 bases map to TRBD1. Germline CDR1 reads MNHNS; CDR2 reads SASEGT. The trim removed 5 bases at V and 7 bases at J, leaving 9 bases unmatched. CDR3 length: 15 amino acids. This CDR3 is CASSWDRATLNEQFF. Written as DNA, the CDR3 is TGTGCCAGCAGTTGGGACAGGGCGACGTTAAATGAGCAGTTCTTC.

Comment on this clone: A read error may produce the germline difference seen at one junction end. This chain's CDR3 is CASTERASSGANVLTF. The CDR3 coding sequence is TGTGCCAGCACTGAACGGGCCTCTTCTGGGGCCAACGTCCTGACTTTC. V gene TRBV2 combines with J gene TRBJ2-6; D is unresolved. The CDR3 spans 16 residues. Germline assignment: CDR1 SNHLY and CDR2 FYNNEI.

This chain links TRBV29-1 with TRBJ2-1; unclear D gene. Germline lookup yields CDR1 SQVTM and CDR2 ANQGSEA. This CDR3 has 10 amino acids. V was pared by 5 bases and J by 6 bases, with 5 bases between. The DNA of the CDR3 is TGCAGCGTTTGGAGCAATGAGCAGTTCTTC. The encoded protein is CSVWSNEQFF.

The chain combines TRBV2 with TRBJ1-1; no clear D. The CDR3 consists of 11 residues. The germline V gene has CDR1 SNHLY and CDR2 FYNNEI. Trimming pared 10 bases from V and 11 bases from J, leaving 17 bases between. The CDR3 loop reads CANGLVVNAFF. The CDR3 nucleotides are TGTGCCAATGGACTCGTGGTTAACGCTTTCTTT.

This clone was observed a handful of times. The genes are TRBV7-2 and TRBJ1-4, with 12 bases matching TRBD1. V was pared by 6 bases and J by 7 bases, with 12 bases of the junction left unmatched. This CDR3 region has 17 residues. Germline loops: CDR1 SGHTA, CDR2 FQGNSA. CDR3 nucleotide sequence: TGTGCCAGCAGTCGAGAGTCAGGGACAGGGGGCGGTGAAAAACTGTTTTTT. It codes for CASSRESGTGGGEKLFF.

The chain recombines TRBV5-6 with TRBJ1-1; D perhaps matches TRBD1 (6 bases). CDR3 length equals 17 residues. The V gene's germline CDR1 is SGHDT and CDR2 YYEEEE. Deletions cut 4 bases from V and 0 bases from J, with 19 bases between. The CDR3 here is CASSPDMGAPLNTEAFF. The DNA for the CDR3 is TGTGCCAGCAGCCCAGACATGGGGGCACCCCTGAACACTGAAGCTTTCTTT.

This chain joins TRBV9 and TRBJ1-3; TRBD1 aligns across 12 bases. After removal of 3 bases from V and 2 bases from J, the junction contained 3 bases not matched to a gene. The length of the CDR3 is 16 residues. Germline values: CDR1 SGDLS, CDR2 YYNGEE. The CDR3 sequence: CASSAGQGAPGNTIYF. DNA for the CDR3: TGTGCCAGCAGCGCGGGACAGGGGGCGCCTGGAAACACCATATATTTT. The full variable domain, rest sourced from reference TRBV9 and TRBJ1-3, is DSGVTQTPKHLITATGQRVTLRCSPRSGDLSVYWYQQSLDQGLQFLIQYYNGEERAKGNILERFSAQQFPDLHSELNLSSLELGDSALYFCASSAGQGAPGNTIYFGEGSWLTVV.